The rows below give T cell receptor beta chains drawn from one sample of a study of OX40 agonist ivuxolimab in advanced cancers. This table comes from immunoSEQ multiplex PCR, and its TCRdb copy is limited to in-frame clones, with some not included. The data show 12,000 or so clones, with 86% seen just once and 25% to 30% held by the top ten. This specimen consisted of CD4+ or CD8+ T cells sorted from blood, obtained in a trial of the OX40 agonist ivuxolimab. These receptors originate from an adult with an advanced solid tumor such as melanoma, head and neck, liver or kidney cancer. Both conserved end residues are part of each CDR3. The D gene is left open where the match is weak. Some rows mark clone size as missing; the rest say once, few, many or name a class of expanded clone.

d_gene	abundance	v_gene	j_gene	CDR3aa	CDR3nt
-	-	TRBV27	TRBJ2-3	CASSFERGRELTDTQYF	TGTGCCAGCAGTTTCGAAAGGGGCAGGGAGCTCACAGATACGCAGTATTTT
-	-	TRBV22-1	TRBJ1-2	CPGSERRARKTYGYTF	TGTCCTGGGAGTGAGAGAAGAGCGAGAAAGACCTATGGCTACACCTTC
-	-	TRBV9	TRBJ2-1	CASSVDGWTGEQFF	TGTGCCAGCAGCGTAGACGGGTGGACCGGTGAGCAGTTCTTC
-	-	TRBV28	TRBJ1-1	CASSLSGLGVNTEAFF	TGTGCCAGCAGTTTATCCGGTCTAGGGGTGAACACTGAAGCTTTCTTT
TRBD1	-	TRBV27	TRBJ1-2	CASRPTGGLYGYTF	TGTGCCAGCAGGCCGACAGGGGGCCTCTATGGCTACACCTTC
-	-	TRBV14	TRBJ1-4	CASSHIGHEKLFF	TGTGCCAGCAGCCATATCGGGCATGAAAAACTGTTTTTT
-	-	TRBV4-1	TRBJ2-5	CASSQGRGGETQYF	TGCGCCAGCAGCCAAGGGCGGGGTGGAGAGACCCAGTACTTC
TRBD1	-	TRBV10-1	TRBJ1-5	CASNAGTGGEGCQPQHF	TGCGCCAGCAATGCCGGGACAGGGGGCGAGGGTTGCCAGCCCCAGCATTTT
-	-	TRBV9	TRBJ1-5	CASSVGGQGNQPQHF	TGTGCCAGCAGCGTAGGGGGGCAGGGAAATCAGCCCCAGCATTTT
TRBD1	-	TRBV5-8	TRBJ2-4	CASSLRTGYNIQYF	TGTGCCAGCAGCTTGAGGACAGGGTACAACATTCAGTACTTC
TRBD1	-	TRBV9	TRBJ2-3	CASSARGRAKEDTQYF	TGTGCCAGCAGCGCCAGGGGGCGGGCCAAGGAAGATACGCAGTATTTT
-	-	TRBV29-1	TRBJ2-7	CSVEVPRLGAYEQYF	TGCAGCGTTGAGGTCCCGCGACTAGGGGCATACGAGCAGTACTTC
TRBD1	-	TRBV27	TRBJ2-7	CASSLGSGQDYEQYF	TGTGCCAGCAGTTTAGGGTCAGGACAGGACTACGAGCAGTACTTC
TRBD2	-	TRBV27	TRBJ2-7	CASSFTSGSYEQYF	TGTGCCAGCAGTTTTACTAGCGGATCCTACGAGCAGTACTTC
-	once	TRBV29-1	TRBJ2-2	CSVEVDAGRDTGELFF	TGCAGCGTTGAAGTAGATGCGGGAAGGGACACCGGGGAGCTGTTTTTT
TRBD2	once	TRBV25-1	TRBJ2-7	CASSLGHGGGEQYF	TGTGCCAGCAGTTTAGGACACGGCGGGGGTGAGCAGTACTTC
TRBD1	-	TRBV19	TRBJ1-6	CASSGQDNSPLHF	TGTGCCAGTAGCGGACAGGACAATTCACCCCTCCACTTT
TRBD1	few	TRBV6-5	TRBJ1-2	CASSPQGGFQGYTF	TGTGCCAGCAGTCCTCAGGGGGGCTTCCAAGGCTACACCTTC
TRBD1	-	TRBV11-2	TRBJ2-7	CASTLGTERQYF	TGTGCCAGCACCTTGGGGACAGAGAGACAGTACTTC
-	-	TRBV5-4	TRBJ2-7	CASSFSSQYEQYF	TGTGCCAGCAGCTTCTCTTCCCAGTACGAGCAGTACTTC
-	-	TRBV27	TRBJ2-7	CASSSLGGRGPYEQYF	TGTGCCAGCAGTTCCCTGGGGGGCCGGGGGCCCTACGAGCAGTACTTC
TRBD1	-	TRBV7-2	TRBJ2-7	CASSPGTGGREQYF	TGTGCCAGCAGCCCCGGGACAGGGGGCCGCGAGCAGTACTTC